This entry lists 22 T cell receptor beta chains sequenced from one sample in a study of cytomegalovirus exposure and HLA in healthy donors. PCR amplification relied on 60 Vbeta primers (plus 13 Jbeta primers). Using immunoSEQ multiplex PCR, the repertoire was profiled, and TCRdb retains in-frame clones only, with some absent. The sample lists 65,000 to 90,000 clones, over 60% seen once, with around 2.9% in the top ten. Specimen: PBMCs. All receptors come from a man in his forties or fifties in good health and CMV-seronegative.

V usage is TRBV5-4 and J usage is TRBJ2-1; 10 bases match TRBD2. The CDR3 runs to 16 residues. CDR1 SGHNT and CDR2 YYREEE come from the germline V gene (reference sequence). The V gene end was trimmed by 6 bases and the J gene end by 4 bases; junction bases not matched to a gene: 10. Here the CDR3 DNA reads TGTGCCAGCACGATCGTAGCGGGGGGCTTTTACAATGAGCAGTTCTTC. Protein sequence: CASTIVAGGFYNEQFF.

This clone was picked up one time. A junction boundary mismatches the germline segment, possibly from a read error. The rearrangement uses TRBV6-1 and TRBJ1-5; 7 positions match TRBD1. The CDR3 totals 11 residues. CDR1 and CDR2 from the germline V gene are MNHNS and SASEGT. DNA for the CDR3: TGTGCCAGCAGTGACAACAGGGGTTGGTATTTT. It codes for CASSDNRGWYF.

The CDR3 reads CASSSGSYGYTF. Here the CDR3 DNA reads TGTGCCAGCAGCTCCGGGAGCTATGGCTACACCTTC. The chain has TRBV5-4 and TRBJ1-2; unclear D gene. Germline V lookup: CDR1 SGHNT, CDR2 YYREEE (reference sequence). Trimming removed 3 bases from V and 4 bases from J, with 7 bases in between. The CDR3 length is 12 residues.

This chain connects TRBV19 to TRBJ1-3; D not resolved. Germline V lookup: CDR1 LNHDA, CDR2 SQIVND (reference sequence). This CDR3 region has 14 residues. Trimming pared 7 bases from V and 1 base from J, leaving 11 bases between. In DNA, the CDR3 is TGTGCCAGTATGCGCGCAGGATCTGGAAACACCATATATTTT. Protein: CASMRAGSGNTIYF.

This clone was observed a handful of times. CDR3 nucleotide sequence: TGTGCCAGCAGGGGGGATAGCGGCTTCACAGATACGCAGTATTTT. Protein sequence: CASRGDSGFTDTQYF. The chain has TRBV7-9 and TRBJ2-3; TRBD2 is a possible D gene (6 bases). The CDR3 is 15 amino acids. From germline, CDR1 is SEHNR and CDR2 FQNEAQ (reference sequence). The germline V and J ends were trimmed by 6 bases and 2 bases, with 15 bases remaining between them.

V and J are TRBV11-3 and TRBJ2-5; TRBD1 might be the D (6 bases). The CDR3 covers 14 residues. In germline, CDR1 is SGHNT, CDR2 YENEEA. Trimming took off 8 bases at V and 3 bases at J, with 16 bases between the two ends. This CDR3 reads CASDHGQPEETQYF. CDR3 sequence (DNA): TGTGCCAGCGACCACGGACAGCCGGAAGAGACCCAGTACTTC.

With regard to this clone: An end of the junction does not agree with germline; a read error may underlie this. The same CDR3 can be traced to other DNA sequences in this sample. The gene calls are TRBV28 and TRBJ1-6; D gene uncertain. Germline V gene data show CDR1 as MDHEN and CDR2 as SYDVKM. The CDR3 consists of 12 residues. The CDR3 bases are TGCGCCAGCAGTCCCCCTTCCTCACCCCTCCACTTT. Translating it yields CASSPPSSPLHF.

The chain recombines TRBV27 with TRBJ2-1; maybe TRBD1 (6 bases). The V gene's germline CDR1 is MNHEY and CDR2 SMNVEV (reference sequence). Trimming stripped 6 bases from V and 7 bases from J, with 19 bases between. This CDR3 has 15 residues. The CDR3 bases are TGTGCCAGCAGCCTTAGCAGGGGAAGGTTAAATGAGCAGTTCTTC. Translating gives CASSLSRGRLNEQFF.

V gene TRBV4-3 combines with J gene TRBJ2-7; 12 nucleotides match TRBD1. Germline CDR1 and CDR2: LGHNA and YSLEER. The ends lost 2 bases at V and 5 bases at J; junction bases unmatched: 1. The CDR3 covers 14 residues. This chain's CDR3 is CASSQRDRGHEQYF. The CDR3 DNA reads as TGCGCCAGCAGCCAACGGGACAGGGGGCACGAGCAGTACTTC.

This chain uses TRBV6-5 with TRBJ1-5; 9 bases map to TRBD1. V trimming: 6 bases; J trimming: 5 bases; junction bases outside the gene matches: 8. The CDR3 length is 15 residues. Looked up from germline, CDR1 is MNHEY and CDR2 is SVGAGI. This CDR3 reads CASRADRGSHQPQHF. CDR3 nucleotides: TGTGCCAGCAGGGCCGACAGGGGGTCCCATCAGCCCCAGCATTTT.

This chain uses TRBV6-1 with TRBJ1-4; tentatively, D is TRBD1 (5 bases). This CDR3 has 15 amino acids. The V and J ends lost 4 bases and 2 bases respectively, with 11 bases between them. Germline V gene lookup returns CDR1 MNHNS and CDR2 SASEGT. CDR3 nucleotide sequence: TGTGCCAGCAGTGGAATCAGGGATACTAATGAAAAACTGTTTTTT. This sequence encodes CASSGIRDTNEKLFF.

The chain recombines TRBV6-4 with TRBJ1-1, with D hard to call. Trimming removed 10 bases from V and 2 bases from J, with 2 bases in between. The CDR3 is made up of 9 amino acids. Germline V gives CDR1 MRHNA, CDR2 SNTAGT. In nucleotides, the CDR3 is TGTGCCATAAACACTGAAGCTTTCTTT. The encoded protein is CAINTEAFF.

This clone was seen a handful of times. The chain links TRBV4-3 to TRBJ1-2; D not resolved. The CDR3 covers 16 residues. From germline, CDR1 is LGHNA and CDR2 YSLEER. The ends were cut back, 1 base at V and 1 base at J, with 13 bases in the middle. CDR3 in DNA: TGCGCCAGCAGCCAAGTTGGTGAGGGTCTTAACTATGGCTACACCTTC. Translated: CASSQVGEGLNYGYTF.

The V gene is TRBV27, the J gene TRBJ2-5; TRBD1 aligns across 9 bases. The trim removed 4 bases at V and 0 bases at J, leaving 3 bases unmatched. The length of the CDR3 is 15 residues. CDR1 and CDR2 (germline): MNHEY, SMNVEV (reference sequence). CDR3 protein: CASSSGTGHQETQYF. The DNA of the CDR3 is TGTGCCAGCAGTTCGGGGACAGGGCACCAAGAGACCCAGTACTTC.

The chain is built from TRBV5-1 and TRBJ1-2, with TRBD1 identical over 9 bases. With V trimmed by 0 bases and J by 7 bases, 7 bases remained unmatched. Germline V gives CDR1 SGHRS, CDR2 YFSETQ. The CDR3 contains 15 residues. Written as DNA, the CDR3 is TGCGCCAGCAGCTTGGGTAGGGACAGGGTCAGTGGCTACACCTTC. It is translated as CASSLGRDRVSGYTF.

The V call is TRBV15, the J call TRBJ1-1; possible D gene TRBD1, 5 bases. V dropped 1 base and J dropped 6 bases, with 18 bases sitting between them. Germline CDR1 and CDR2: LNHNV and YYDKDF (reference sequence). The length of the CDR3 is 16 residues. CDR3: CATSRGGEGPRAEAFF. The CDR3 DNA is TGTGCCACCAGCAGAGGGGGGGAGGGGCCGAGGGCTGAAGCTTTCTTT.

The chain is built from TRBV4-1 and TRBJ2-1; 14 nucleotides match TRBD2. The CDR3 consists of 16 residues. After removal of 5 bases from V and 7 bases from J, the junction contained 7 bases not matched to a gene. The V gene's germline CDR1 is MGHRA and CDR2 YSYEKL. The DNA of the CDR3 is TGCGCCAGCAGCGCCCGACTAGCGGGGGGGCCGAATGAGCAGTTCTTC. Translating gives CASSARLAGGPNEQFF.

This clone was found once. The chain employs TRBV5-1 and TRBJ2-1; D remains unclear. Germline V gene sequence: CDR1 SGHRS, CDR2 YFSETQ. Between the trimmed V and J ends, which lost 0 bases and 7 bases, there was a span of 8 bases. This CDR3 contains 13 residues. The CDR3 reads CASSLDYRNEQFF. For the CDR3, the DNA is TGCGCCAGCAGCTTGGACTATCGGAATGAGCAGTTCTTC.

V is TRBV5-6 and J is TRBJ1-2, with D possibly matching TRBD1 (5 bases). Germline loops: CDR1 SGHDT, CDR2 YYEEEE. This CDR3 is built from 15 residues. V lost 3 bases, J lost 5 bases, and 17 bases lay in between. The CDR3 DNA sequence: TGTGCCAGCAGCTCCGGACTAGGGGTTCTTTATGGCTACACCTTC. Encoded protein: CASSSGLGVLYGYTF.

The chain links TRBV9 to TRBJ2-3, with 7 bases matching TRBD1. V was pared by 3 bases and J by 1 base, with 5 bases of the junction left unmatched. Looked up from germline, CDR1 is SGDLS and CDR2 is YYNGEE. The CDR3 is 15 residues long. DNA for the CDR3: TGTGCCAGCAGCGCCGACAGGGTTGGCACAGATACGCAGTATTTT. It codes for CASSADRVGTDTQYF. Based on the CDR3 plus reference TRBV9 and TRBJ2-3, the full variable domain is DSGVTQTPKHLITATGQRVTLRCSPRSGDLSVYWYQQSLDQGLQFLIQYYNGEERAKGNILERFSAQQFPDLHSELNLSSLELGDSALYFCASSADRVGTDTQYFGPGTRLTVL.

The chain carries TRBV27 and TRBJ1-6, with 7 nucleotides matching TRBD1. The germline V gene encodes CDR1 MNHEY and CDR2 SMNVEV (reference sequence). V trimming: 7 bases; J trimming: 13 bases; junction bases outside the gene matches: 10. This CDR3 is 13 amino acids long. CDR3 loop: CASTRTGPFPLHF. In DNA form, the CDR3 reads TGTGCCAGCACCCGGACAGGCCCTTTTCCCCTCCACTTT.

The DNA for the CDR3 is TGTGCCAGCAGCTCTGGGACAGGGGAGGATCAGCCCCAGCATTTT. It specifies CASSSGTGEDQPQHF. The V call is TRBV7-2, the J call TRBJ1-5, with 10 bases that match TRBD1. Germline V gene lookup returns CDR1 SGHTA and CDR2 FQGNSA. The CDR3 contains 15 residues. The trim removed 4 bases at V and 5 bases at J, leaving 5 bases unmatched.